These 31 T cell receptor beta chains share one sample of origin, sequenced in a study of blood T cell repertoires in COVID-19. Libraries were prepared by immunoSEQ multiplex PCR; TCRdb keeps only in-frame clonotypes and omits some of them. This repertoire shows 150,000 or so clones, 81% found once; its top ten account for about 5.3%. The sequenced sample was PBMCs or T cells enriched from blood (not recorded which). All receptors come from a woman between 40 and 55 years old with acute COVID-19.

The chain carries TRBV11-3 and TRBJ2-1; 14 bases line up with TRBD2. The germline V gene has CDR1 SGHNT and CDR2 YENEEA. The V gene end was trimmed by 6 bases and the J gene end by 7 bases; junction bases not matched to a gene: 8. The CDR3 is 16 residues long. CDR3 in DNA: TGTGCCAGCAGTTTTGAGGGGACTAGCGGGAGTAATGAGCAGTTCTTC. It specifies CASSFEGTSGSNEQFF.

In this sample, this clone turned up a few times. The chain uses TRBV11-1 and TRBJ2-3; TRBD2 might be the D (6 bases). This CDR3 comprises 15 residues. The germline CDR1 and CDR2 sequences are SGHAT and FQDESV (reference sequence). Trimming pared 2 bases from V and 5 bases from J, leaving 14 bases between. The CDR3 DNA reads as TGTGCCAGCAGCTTAAAGCGGGTGATGATAGATACGCAGTATTTT. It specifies CASSLKRVMIDTQYF.

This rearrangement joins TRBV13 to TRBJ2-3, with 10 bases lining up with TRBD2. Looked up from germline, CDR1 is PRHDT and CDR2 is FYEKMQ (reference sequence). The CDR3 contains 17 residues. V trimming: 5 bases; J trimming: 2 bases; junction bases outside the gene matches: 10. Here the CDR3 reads CASSLPETSGLTDTQYF. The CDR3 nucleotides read TGTGCCAGCAGCCTCCCCGAGACTAGCGGGCTCACAGATACGCAGTATTTT. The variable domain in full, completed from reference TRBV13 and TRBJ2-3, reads AAGVIQSPRHLIKEKRETATLKCYPIPRHDTVYWYQQGPGQDPQFLISFYEKMQSDKGSIPDRFSAQQFSDYHSELNMSSLELGDSALYFCASSLPETSGLTDTQYFGPGTRLTVL.

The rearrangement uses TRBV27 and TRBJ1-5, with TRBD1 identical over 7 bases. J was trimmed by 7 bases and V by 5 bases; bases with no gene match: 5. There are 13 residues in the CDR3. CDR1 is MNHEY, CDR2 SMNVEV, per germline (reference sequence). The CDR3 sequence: CASSRQGDQPQHF. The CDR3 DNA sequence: TGTGCCAGCAGTAGACAGGGCGACCAGCCCCAGCATTTT.

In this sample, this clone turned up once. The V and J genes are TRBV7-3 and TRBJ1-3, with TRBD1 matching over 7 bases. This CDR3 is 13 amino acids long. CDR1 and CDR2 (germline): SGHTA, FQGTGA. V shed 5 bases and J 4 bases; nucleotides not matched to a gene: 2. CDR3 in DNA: TGTGCCAGCAGCAAGGACAGGGGAAACACCATATATTTT. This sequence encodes CASSKDRGNTIYF.

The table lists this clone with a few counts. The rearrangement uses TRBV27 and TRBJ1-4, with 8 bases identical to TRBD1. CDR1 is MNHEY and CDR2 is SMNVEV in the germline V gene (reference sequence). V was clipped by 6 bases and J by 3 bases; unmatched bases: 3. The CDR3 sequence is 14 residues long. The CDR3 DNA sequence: TGTGCCAGCAGGGACAGGGCCCCTAATGAAAAACTGTTTTTT. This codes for CASRDRAPNEKLFF.

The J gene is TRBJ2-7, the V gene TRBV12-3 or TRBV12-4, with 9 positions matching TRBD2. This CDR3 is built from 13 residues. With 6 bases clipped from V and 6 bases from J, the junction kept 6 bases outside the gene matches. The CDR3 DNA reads TGTGCCAGCAGCCCGACTAGCGGAGTCGAGCAGTACTTC. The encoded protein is CASSPTSGVEQYF.

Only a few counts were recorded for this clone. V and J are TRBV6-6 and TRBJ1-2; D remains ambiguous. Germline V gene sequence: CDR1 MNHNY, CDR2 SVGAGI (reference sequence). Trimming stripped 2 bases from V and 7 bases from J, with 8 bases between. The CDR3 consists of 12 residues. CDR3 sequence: CASSYNLPGYTF. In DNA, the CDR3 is TGTGCCAGCAGTTACAACCTACCTGGCTACACCTTC.

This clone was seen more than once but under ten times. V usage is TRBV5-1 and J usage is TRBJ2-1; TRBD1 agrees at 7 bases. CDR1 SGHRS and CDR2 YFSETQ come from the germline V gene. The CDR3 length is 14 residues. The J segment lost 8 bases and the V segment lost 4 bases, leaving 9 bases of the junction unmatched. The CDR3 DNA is TGCGCCAGCAGCCGTCAACAGGGGTCCGATGAGCAGTTCTTC. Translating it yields CASSRQQGSDEQFF. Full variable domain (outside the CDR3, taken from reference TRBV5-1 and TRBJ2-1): KAGVTQTPRYLIKTRGQQVTLSCSPISGHRSVSWYQQTPGQGLQFLFEYFSETQRNKGNFPGRFSGRQFSNSRSEMNVSTLELGDSALYLCASSRQQGSDEQFFGPGTRLTVL.

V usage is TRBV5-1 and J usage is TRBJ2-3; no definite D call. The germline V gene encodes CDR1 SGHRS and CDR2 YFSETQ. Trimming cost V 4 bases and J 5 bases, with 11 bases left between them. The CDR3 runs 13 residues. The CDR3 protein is CASSPPEEDTQYF. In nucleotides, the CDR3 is TGCGCCAGCAGCCCTCCTGAGGAAGATACGCAGTATTTT. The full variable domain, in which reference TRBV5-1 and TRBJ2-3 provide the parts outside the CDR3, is KAGVTQTPRYLIKTRGQQVTLSCSPISGHRSVSWYQQTPGQGLQFLFEYFSETQRNKGNFPGRFSGRQFSNSRSEMNVSTLELGDSALYLCASSPPEEDTQYFGPGTRLTVL.

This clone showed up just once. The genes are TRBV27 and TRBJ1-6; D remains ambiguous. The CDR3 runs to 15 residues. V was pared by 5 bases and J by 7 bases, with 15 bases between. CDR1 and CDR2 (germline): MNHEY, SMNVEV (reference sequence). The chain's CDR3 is CASSLHRTFNSPLHF. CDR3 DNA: TGTGCCAGCAGTCTTCACAGAACCTTCAATTCACCCCTCCACTTT.

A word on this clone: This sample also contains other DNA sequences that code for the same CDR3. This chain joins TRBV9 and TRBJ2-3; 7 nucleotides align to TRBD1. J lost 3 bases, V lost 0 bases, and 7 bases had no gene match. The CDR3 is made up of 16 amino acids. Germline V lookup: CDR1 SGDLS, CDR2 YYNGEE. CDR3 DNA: TGTGCCAGCAGCGTAGCCCGACAGGGAAGTACAGATACGCAGTATTTT. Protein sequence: CASSVARQGSTDTQYF.

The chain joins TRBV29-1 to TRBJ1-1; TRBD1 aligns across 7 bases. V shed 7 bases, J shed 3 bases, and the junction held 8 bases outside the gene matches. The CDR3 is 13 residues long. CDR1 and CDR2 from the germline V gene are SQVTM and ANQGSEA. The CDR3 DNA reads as TGCAGCGGCCGTCGTACAGGGGACACTGAAGCTTTCTTT. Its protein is CSGRRTGDTEAFF.

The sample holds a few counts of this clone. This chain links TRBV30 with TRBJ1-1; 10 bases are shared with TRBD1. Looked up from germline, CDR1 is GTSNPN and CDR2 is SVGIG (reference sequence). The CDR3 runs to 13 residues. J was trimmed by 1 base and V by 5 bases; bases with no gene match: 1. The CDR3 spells CAWRQGANTEAFF. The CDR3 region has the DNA TGTGCCTGGCGACAGGGGGCGAACACTGAAGCTTTCTTT.

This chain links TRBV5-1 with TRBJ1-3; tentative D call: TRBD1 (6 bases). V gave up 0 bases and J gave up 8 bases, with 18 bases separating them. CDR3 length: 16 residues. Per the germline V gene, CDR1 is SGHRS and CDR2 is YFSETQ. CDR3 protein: CASSLEAGATGDTIYF. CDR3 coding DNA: TGCGCCAGCAGCTTGGAGGCAGGGGCCACAGGCGACACCATATATTTT.

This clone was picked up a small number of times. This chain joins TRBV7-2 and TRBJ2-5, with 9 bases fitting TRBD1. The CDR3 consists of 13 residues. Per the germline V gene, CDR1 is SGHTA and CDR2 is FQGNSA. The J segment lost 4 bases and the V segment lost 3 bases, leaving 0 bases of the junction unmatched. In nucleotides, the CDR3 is TGTGCCAGCAGCTTGGGACAGGGAGAGACCCAGTACTTC. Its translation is CASSLGQGETQYF.

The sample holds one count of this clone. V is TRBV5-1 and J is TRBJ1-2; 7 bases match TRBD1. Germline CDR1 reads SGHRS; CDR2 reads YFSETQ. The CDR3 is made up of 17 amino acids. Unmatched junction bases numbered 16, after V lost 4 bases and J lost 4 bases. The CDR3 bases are TGCGCCAGCAGCGAGTTCGGGACAGCCGGAACGAGCTATGGCTACACCTTC. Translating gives CASSEFGTAGTSYGYTF.

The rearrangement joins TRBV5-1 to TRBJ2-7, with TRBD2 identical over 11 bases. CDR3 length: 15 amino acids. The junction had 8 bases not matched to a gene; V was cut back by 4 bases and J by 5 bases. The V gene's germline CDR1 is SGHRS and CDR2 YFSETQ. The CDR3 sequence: CASSPFTSGSDEQYF. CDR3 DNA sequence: TGCGCCAGCAGCCCGTTCACTAGCGGGAGCGACGAGCAGTACTTC.

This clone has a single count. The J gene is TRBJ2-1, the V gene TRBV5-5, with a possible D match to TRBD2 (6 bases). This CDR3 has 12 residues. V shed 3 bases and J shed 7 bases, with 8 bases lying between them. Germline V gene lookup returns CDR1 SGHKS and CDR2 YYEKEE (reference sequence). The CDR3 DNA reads TGTGCCAGCAGCTGGGGGGTTAATGAGCAGTTCTTC. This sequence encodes CASSWGVNEQFF.

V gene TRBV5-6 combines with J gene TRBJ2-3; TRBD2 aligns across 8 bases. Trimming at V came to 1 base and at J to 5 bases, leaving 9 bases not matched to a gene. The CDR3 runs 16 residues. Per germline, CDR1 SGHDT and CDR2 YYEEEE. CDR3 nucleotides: TGTGCCAGCAGCTTGATAGGGACTAGGGATTTAGATACGCAGTATTTT. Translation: CASSLIGTRDLDTQYF. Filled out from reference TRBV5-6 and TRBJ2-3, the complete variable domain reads DAGVTQSPTHLIKTRGQQVTLRCSPKSGHDTVSWYQQALGQGPQFIFQYYEEEERQRGNFPDRFSGHQFPNYSSELNVNALLLGDSALYLCASSLIGTRDLDTQYFGPGTRLTVL.

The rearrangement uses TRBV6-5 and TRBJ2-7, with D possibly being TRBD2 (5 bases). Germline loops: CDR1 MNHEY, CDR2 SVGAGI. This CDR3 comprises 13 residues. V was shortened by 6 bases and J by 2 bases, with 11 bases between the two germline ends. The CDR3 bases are TGTGCCAGCAGAGGTGGGAGCCCCTACGAGCAGTACTTC. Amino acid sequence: CASRGGSPYEQYF.

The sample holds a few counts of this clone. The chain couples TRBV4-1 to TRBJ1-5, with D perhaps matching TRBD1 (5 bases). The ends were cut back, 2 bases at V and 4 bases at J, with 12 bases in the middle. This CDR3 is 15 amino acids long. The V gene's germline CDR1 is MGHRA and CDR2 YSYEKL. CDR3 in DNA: TGCGCCAGCAGCCAACCTGACAGACCTAATCAGCCCCAGCATTTT. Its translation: CASSQPDRPNQPQHF.

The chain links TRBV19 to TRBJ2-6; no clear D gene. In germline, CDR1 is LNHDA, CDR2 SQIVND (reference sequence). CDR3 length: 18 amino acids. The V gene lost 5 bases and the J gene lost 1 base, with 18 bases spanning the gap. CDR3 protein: CASSYLQPLPSGANVLTF. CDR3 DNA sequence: TGTGCCAGTAGTTACCTACAGCCACTCCCTTCTGGGGCCAACGTCCTGACTTTC. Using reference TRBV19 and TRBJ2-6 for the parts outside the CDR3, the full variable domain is DGGITQSPKYLFRKEGQNVTLSCEQNLNHDAMYWYRQDPGQGLRLIYYSQIVNDFQKGDIAEGYSVSREKKESFPLTVTSAQKNPTAFYLCASSYLQPLPSGANVLTFGAGSRLTVL.

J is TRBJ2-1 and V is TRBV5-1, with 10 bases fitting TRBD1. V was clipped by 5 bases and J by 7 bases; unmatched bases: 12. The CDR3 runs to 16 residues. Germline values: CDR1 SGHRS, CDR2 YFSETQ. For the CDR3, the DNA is TGCGCCAGCAGTCCGGCGGTCCGACAGGGGGCAAATGAGCAGTTCTTC. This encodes CASSPAVRQGANEQFF.

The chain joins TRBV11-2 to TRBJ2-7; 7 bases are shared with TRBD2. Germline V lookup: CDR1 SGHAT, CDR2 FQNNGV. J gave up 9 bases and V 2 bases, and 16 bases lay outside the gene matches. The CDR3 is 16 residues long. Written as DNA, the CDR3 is TGTGCCAGCAGCTTATCTGGGGCTAGCGGCAACTTAGTGCAGTACTTC. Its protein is CASSLSGASGNLVQYF.

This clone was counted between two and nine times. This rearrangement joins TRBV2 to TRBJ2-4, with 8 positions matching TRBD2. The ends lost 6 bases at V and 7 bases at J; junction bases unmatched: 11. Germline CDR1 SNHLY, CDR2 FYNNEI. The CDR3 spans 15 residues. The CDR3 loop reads CASSPGGTTGNIQYF. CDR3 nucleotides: TGTGCCAGCAGCCCGGGGGGGACTACAGGGAACATTCAGTACTTC.

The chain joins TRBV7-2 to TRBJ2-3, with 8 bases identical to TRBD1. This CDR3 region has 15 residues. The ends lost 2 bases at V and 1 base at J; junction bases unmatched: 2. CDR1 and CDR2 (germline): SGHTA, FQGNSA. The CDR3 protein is CASSLQGARTDTQYF. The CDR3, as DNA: TGTGCCAGCAGCTTACAGGGGGCCCGCACAGATACGCAGTATTTT.

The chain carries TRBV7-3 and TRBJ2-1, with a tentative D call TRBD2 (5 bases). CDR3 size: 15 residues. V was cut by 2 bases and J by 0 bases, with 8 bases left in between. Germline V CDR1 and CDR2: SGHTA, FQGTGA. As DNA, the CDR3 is TGTGCCAGCAGCTTACTAGCAAGCTCCTACAATGAGCAGTTCTTC. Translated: CASSLLASSYNEQFF.

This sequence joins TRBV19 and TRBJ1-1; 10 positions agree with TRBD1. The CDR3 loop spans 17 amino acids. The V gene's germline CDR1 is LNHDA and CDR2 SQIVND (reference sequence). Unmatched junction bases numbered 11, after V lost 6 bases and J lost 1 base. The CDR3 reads CASSTPDRGRGNTEAFF. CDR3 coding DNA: TGTGCCAGTAGCACCCCCGACAGGGGGCGAGGGAACACTGAAGCTTTCTTT.

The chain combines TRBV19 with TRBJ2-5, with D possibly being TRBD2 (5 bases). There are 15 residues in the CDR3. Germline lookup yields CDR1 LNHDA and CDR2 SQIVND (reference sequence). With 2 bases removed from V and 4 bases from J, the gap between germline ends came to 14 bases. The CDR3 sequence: CASSIRWAGGETQYF. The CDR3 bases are TGTGCCAGTAGTATAAGGTGGGCAGGAGGAGAGACCCAGTACTTC.

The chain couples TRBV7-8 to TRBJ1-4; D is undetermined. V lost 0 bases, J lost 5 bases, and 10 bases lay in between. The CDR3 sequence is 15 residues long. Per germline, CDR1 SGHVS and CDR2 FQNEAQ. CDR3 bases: TGTGCCAGCAGCTTAGCGGTCGGGAACAATGAAAAACTGTTTTTT. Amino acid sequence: CASSLAVGNNEKLFF.